Listed here are 9 T cell receptor beta chains from one sample, sequenced in a study of blood T cell repertoires in COVID-19. Sequencing used immunoSEQ multiplex PCR; TCRdb keeps in-frame clones, though not all of them. The data contain approximately 250,000 clones, 84% of them singletons. Input material: peripheral blood. These TCRs come from a human donor in a cohort sampled during active COVID-19.

The rearrangement joins TRBV6-5 to TRBJ2-5, with TRBD1 as a possible D gene (5 bases). This CDR3 spans 15 amino acids. Germline V gene data show CDR1 as MNHEY and CDR2 as SVGAGI. Trimming removed 8 bases from V and 2 bases from J, with 18 bases in between. The CDR3 loop reads CASGTWQGPQETQYF. CDR3 DNA sequence: TGTGCCAGCGGAACCTGGCAGGGCCCACAAGAGACCCAGTACTTC.

CDR3: CASSPAGGGRNQPQHF. The CDR3 DNA follows: TGTGCCAGTAGCCCGGCCGGAGGAGGGCGGAATCAGCCCCAGCATTTT. V usage is TRBV19 and J usage is TRBJ1-5; D uncertain. V was clipped by 6 bases and J by 4 bases, with 19 bases between them. The CDR3 is made up of 16 amino acids. Germline V gives CDR1 LNHDA, CDR2 SQIVND (reference sequence).

This chain connects TRBV28 to TRBJ1-5; D might be TRBD1 (5 bases). V lost 4 bases and J lost 1, with 14 bases in between. CDR3 length: 16 amino acids. Looked up from germline, CDR1 is MDHEN and CDR2 is SYDVKM. The CDR3 nucleotides are TGTGCCAGCAGTTGGGGTAACAAGGGGAGCAATCAGCCCCAGCATTTT. Protein product: CASSWGNKGSNQPQHF.

This clone was counted once. This rearrangement joins TRBV7-8 to TRBJ2-3; TRBD2 matches 7 bases. V shed 5 bases, J shed 0 bases, and the junction held 5 bases outside the gene matches. CDR3 size: 15 residues. CDR1 and CDR2 from the germline V gene are SGHVS and FQNEAQ. CDR3 nucleotide sequence: TGTGCCAGCAGCAACAAGCGGGGAAGCACAGATACGCAGTATTTT. Protein sequence: CASSNKRGSTDTQYF.

This sequence joins TRBV10-3 and TRBJ1-2; 8 bases map to TRBD1. The CDR3 runs 16 residues. Germline assignment: CDR1 ENHRY and CDR2 SYGVKD. V dropped 0 bases and J dropped 2; count of bases not matched to a gene: 5. CDR3 protein: CAISESTGARNYGYTF. DNA for the CDR3: TGTGCCATCAGTGAGTCGACAGGGGCGCGGAACTATGGCTACACCTTC.

The chain links TRBV2 to TRBJ2-7; TRBD1 might be the D (6 bases). Germline values: CDR1 SNHLY, CDR2 FYNNEI. V was clipped by 6 bases and J by 6 bases, with 18 bases between them. The CDR3 is 14 residues long. CDR3 amino acids: CASREQGPSGEQYF. As DNA, the CDR3 is TGTGCCAGCAGGGAACAGGGCCCTTCGGGCGAGCAGTACTTC.

The rearrangement joins TRBV28 to TRBJ1-4; no clear D. Trimming cost V 1 base and J 6 bases, with 3 bases left between them. The length of the CDR3 is 12 residues. Germline V CDR1 and CDR2: MDHEN, SYDVKM. The CDR3 DNA reads TGTGCCAGCAGTTTATTAGATGAAAAACTGTTTTTT. Translated, it gives CASSLLDEKLFF. Full variable domain (remainder filled in from reference TRBV28 and TRBJ1-4): DVKVTQSSRYLVKRTGEKVFLECVQDMDHENMFWYRQDPGLGLRLIYFSYDVKMKEKGDIPEGYSVSREKKERFSLILESASTNQTSMYLCASSLLDEKLFFGSGTQLSVL.

The chain's CDR3 is CASSPGLANVDEQYF. In DNA, the CDR3 is TGTGCCAGCAGCCCAGGACTAGCAAATGTGGACGAGCAGTACTTC. This chain connects TRBV7-8 to TRBJ2-7, with 8 bases fitting TRBD2. J was trimmed by 5 bases and V by 5 bases; bases with no gene match: 11. Germline-derived CDR1 and CDR2 are SGHVS and FQNEAQ. The CDR3 is made up of 15 amino acids. Looking up the rest from reference TRBV7-8 and TRBJ2-7 gives the full variable domain: GAGVSQSPRYKVAKRGQDVALRCDPISGHVSLFWYQQALGQGPEFLTYFQNEAQLDKSGLPSDRFFAERPEGSVSTLKIQRTQQEDSAVYLCASSPGLANVDEQYFGPGTRLTVT.

This clone was found once. This sequence joins TRBV27 and TRBJ2-1, with D tentatively TRBD2 (6 bases). V was pared by 6 bases and J by 3 bases, with 21 bases between. Germline CDR1 reads MNHEY; CDR2 reads SMNVEV (reference sequence). This CDR3 has 17 residues. CDR3 sequence reads: CASSPRSRDSYYNEQFF. The CDR3, as DNA: TGTGCCAGCAGCCCTCGAAGCCGGGACTCCTACTACAATGAGCAGTTCTTC.